These T cell receptor beta chains were read from a single sample in a study of Graves' ophthalmopathy and Graves' hyperthyroidism. Each CDR3 protein gets one entry after TCRdb re-called the multiplex PCR reads with MiXCR. The sample comprises roughly 410,000 distinct CDR3 sequences, 15% to 19% of which are singletons, and 5.5% to 7% rests with the top ten. The sequenced material came from peripheral blood. The receptors stem from a woman in her late teens or twenties with stable Graves' hyperthyroidism. Both conserved end residues are trimmed from each CDR3. Each record gives: D gene, V gene, clone size, J gene, CDR3 protein. A D gene is named only where the DNA matches it firmly. Rows give clone size only sometimes, using once, few, many, or a class for an expanded clone.

>.|TRBV20-1|many|TRBJ2-5
SAFPTSETQY
>TRBD1|TRBV19|many|TRBJ1-1
ASTPNLGRDRGTEAF
>.|TRBV11-2|many|TRBJ1-3
ASSMDSSGNTIY
>.|TRBV27|.|TRBJ1-1
ASSLVRPLNTEAF
>TRBD1|TRBV18|many|TRBJ1-6
ASSPKGANNSPLH
>TRBD2|TRBV7-2|many|TRBJ2-5
ASSLAGLGRETQY
>.|TRBV6-2/TRBV6-3|.|TRBJ1-5
ASRVMGPYSNQPQH
>TRBD1|TRBV10-3|many|TRBJ1-2
AIRIQGSYGYT
>TRBD1|TRBV7-2|.|TRBJ1-1
ASSRDRSDTEAF
>TRBD1|TRBV11-3|many|TRBJ2-5
ASSRRDRDLETQY
>.|TRBV10-2|many|TRBJ1-1
ASSEVQSNLRNTEAF
>.|TRBV7-9|few|TRBJ2-7
ASSPLRGTLQY
>.|TRBV20-1|many|TRBJ2-2
SAPGAGLRTGELF
>.|TRBV5-5|many|TRBJ1-6
ASSLPRVVALH
>.|TRBV2|many|TRBJ1-1
ASRPLTGRNTEAF
>.|TRBV6-2/TRBV6-3|many|TRBJ2-2
ASSYFGGRNTGELF
>.|TRBV3-1|.|TRBJ2-7
ASSQVACYYEQY
>TRBD1|TRBV15|many|TRBJ1-5
ATSRLRGRGNQPQH
>TRBD1|TRBV5-6|many|TRBJ1-6
ASSWGTENSPLH
>.|TRBV18|many|TRBJ2-7
ASSPIGGSYEQY
>.|TRBV7-2|many|TRBJ1-1
ASSPMIQQGEAF
>.|TRBV6-1|many|TRBJ1-5
ASSVGGNSNQPQH
>.|TRBV15|many|TRBJ1-1
ATSPRGLNTEAF
>.|TRBV19|many|TRBJ1-2
ASERQVSHGYT
>TRBD2|TRBV6-1|.|TRBJ2-7
ASRLASGYEQY
>.|TRBV12-3/TRBV12-4|many|TRBJ2-2
ASTPLVTGELF
>.|TRBV6-1|many|TRBJ2-5
ASKVPQETQY
>TRBD1|TRBV6-2/TRBV6-3|many|TRBJ1-5
ASRTGTGGNQPQH
>TRBD1|TRBV4-1|few|TRBJ2-7
ASSYLSGQNYEQY
>.|TRBV18|few|TRBJ1-3
ASSPPSNNGNTIY
>.|TRBV19|.|TRBJ2-7
ASSKGYDYEQY
>.|TRBV19|many|TRBJ1-1
ASTPGGNTEAF
>.|TRBV12-3/TRBV12-4|many|TRBJ2-7
ASGDSGSYEQY
>.|TRBV11-2|few|TRBJ2-2
ASSLGHSTGELF
>TRBD1|TRBV5-1|.|TRBJ2-7
ASSPGTEYEQC
>TRBD1|TRBV15|many|TRBJ1-5
ATSRWVGQGNQPQH
>TRBD1|TRBV11-2|.|TRBJ2-3
ASSPQWVGQGSTDTQY
>.|TRBV6-5|many|TRBJ1-5
ASSYSKQFNQPQH
>.|TRBV6-1|once|TRBJ2-2
ASSEGERGRGAFRGLF
>.|TRBV6-1|many|TRBJ1-6
ASRPRQANSPLH
>TRBD2|TRBV12-3/TRBV12-4|.|TRBJ2-5
ASSLGLAGGQGQETQY
>.|TRBV2|many|TRBJ2-5
ASSDLGVRETQY
>.|TRBV12-3/TRBV12-4|.|TRBJ2-5
ATSKYRQETQY
>.|TRBV7-3|many|TRBJ1-1
ASSPSGGPEAF
>.|TRBV6-2/TRBV6-3|many|TRBJ2-5
ASTPQGSWETQY
>.|TRBV6-5|many|TRBJ2-7
ASSYLAPDSYEQY
>.|TRBV4-1|many|TRBJ1-2
ASSSPQGPKDYGYT
>TRBD1|TRBV2|many|TRBJ1-2
ATRQGGPNYGYT
>.|TRBV12-5|many|TRBJ1-2
ASGLTENYGYT
>TRBD1|TRBV2|.|TRBJ1-5
ASSPGTGNFNQPQH
>.|TRBV19|.|TRBJ1-1
ASSISENTEAF
>TRBD2|TRBV6-1|many|TRBJ2-7
ASMGDSGGAGEQY
>.|TRBV5-1|.|TRBJ2-7
ASSLAIGPSLGEQY
>TRBD1|TRBV10-1|many|TRBJ2-5
ASARDRGQETQY
>.|TRBV6-1|many|TRBJ2-5
ASSGSAQETQY
>.|TRBV11-1|few|TRBJ2-2
ASSLRQAPLSGELF
>TRBD1|TRBV24-1|many|TRBJ1-5
ATSDSGQGKQPQH
>.|TRBV2|.|TRBJ2-5
ASSDPSQETQY
>TRBD1|TRBV24-1|many|TRBJ1-2
ATSQDRGPGYT